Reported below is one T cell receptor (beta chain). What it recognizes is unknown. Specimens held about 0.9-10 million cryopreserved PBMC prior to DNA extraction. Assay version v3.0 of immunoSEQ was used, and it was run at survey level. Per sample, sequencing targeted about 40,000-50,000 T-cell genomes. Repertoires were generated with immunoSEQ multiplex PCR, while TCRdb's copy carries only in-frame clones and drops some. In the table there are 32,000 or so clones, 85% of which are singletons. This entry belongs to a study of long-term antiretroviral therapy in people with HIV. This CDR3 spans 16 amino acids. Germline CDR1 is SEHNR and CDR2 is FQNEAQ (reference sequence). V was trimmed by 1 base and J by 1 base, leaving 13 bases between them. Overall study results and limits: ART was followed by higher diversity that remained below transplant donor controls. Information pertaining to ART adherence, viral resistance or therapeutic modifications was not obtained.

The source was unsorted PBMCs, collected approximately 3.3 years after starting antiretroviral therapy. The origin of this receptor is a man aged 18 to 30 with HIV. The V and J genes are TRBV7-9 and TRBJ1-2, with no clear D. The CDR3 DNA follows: TGTGCCAGCAGCTTAGAGATCAGAAGGGTTAACTATGGCTACACCTTC. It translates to CASSLEIRRVNYGYTF.